The rows below give T cell receptor beta chains drawn from one sample of a study of blood T cell repertoires in COVID-19. Method: immunoSEQ multiplex PCR; TCRdb's copy keeps in-frame clones and lacks some. The data hold over 140,000 clones, with roughly 81% observed a single time. Sequencing was carried out using peripheral blood. Receptors were obtained from a woman aged 45-59 years with active or convalescent COVID-19. Each CDR3 is given with its conserved first and last residue. A D gene is named only where the DNA matches it firmly. Size tells how often a clone was seen (once, few, many) or the class of an expanded clone, and some rows leave it out.

v_call: TRBV18
j_call: TRBJ2-5
d_call: TRBD1
clone_size: NA
cdr3_aa: CASSPLARNDRGRQETQYF
cdr3_nt: TGTGCCAGCTCACCACTCGCTCGGAATGACAGGGGGCGCCAAGAGACCCAGTACTTC

v_call: TRBV7-2
j_call: TRBJ1-1
d_call: NA
clone_size: NA
cdr3_aa: CASSLGQLNTEAFF
cdr3_nt: TGTGCCAGCAGCTTAGGCCAGTTGAACACTGAAGCTTTCTTT

v_call: TRBV12-3/TRBV12-4
j_call: TRBJ1-1
d_call: NA
clone_size: few
cdr3_aa: CASTFSLNTEAFF
cdr3_nt: TGTGCCAGCACCTTTTCCTTGAACACTGAAGCTTTCTTT

v_call: TRBV19
j_call: TRBJ1-1
d_call: TRBD1
clone_size: NA
cdr3_aa: CASSISPPGDRNTEAFF
cdr3_nt: TGTGCCAGTAGTATCAGTCCCCCGGGGGACAGGAACACTGAAGCTTTCTTT

v_call: TRBV10-1
j_call: TRBJ2-7
d_call: TRBD1
clone_size: NA
cdr3_aa: CASSYGQGTGFSYEQYF
cdr3_nt: TGCGCCAGCAGCTACGGACAGGGGACTGGGTTCTCCTACGAGCAGTACTTC

v_call: TRBV28
j_call: TRBJ1-1
d_call: TRBD1
clone_size: NA
cdr3_aa: CASSDRDVKLNTEAFF
cdr3_nt: TGTGCCAGCAGCGACAGGGATGTGAAGCTGAACACTGAAGCTTTCTTT

v_call: TRBV20-1
j_call: TRBJ2-7
d_call: NA
clone_size: once
cdr3_aa: CSARGSYEQYF
cdr3_nt: TGCAGTGCTAGGGGGAGCTACGAGCAGTACTTC

v_call: TRBV20-1
j_call: TRBJ2-3
d_call: TRBD2
clone_size: NA
cdr3_aa: CRVAGIDTQYF
cdr3_nt: TGCAGGGTAGCGGGAATAGATACGCAGTATTTT

v_call: TRBV7-9
j_call: TRBJ1-1
d_call: NA
clone_size: NA
cdr3_aa: CASSFSETEAFF
cdr3_nt: TGTGCCAGCAGCTTCTCAGAAACTGAAGCTTTCTTT

v_call: TRBV25-1
j_call: TRBJ2-1
d_call: NA
clone_size: NA
cdr3_aa: CASSEWGTGVYNEQFF
cdr3_nt: TGTGCCAGCAGTGAATGGGGGACTGGGGTTTACAATGAGCAGTTCTTC

v_call: TRBV2
j_call: TRBJ2-4
d_call: NA
clone_size: NA
cdr3_aa: CASRGGAKNIQYF
cdr3_nt: TGTGCCAGCAGGGGGGGTGCCAAAAACATTCAGTACTTC

v_call: TRBV28
j_call: TRBJ1-5
d_call: TRBD1
clone_size: NA
cdr3_aa: CASSWVAGGSDQPQHF
cdr3_nt: TGTGCCAGCAGTTGGGTGGCAGGGGGCTCTGATCAGCCCCAGCATTTT

v_call: TRBV19
j_call: TRBJ1-1
d_call: NA
clone_size: NA
cdr3_aa: CASSKDTAGTEAFF
cdr3_nt: TGTGCCAGTAGTAAGGACACAGCGGGCACTGAAGCTTTCTTT

v_call: TRBV7-9
j_call: TRBJ1-2
d_call: NA
clone_size: NA
cdr3_aa: CASGSGNGYTF
cdr3_nt: TGTGCCAGCGGGTCAGGGAATGGCTACACCTTC

v_call: TRBV4-1
j_call: TRBJ2-7
d_call: NA
clone_size: NA
cdr3_aa: CASSQQQGYYEQYF
cdr3_nt: TGCGCCAGCAGCCAACAACAGGGTTACTACGAGCAGTACTTC

v_call: TRBV4-2
j_call: TRBJ2-3
d_call: TRBD2
clone_size: NA
cdr3_aa: CASSATAGTSGTDTQYF
cdr3_nt: TGTGCCAGCAGTGCAACTGCCGGGACTAGCGGAACAGATACGCAGTATTTT

v_call: TRBV2
j_call: TRBJ1-4
d_call: TRBD1
clone_size: NA
cdr3_aa: CASRGQGEEKLFF
cdr3_nt: TGTGCCAGCAGGGGACAGGGGGAGGAAAAACTGTTTTTT

v_call: TRBV18
j_call: TRBJ1-1
d_call: TRBD1
clone_size: NA
cdr3_aa: CASSPRQGRENTEAFF
cdr3_nt: TGTGCCAGCTCACCGAGACAGGGTCGGGAGAACACTGAAGCTTTCTTT

v_call: TRBV4-2
j_call: TRBJ2-7
d_call: NA
clone_size: NA
cdr3_aa: CASSQDPLAYEQYF
cdr3_nt: TGTGCCAGCAGCCAAGATCCGCTAGCTTACGAGCAGTACTTC

v_call: TRBV7-9
j_call: TRBJ2-7
d_call: NA
clone_size: NA
cdr3_aa: CASSWPHSYEQYF
cdr3_nt: TGTGCCAGCAGCTGGCCGCACTCCTACGAGCAGTACTTC

v_call: TRBV3-1/TRBV3-2
j_call: TRBJ2-1
d_call: NA
clone_size: NA
cdr3_aa: CASSVPGLLGEQFF
cdr3_nt: TGTGCCAGCAGCGTCCCGGGACTCCTTGGGGAGCAGTTCTTC

v_call: TRBV28
j_call: TRBJ2-2
d_call: NA
clone_size: NA
cdr3_aa: CASSFGAGGTGELFF
cdr3_nt: TGTGCCAGCAGTTTCGGCGCCGGAGGGACCGGGGAGCTGTTTTTT

v_call: TRBV4-3
j_call: TRBJ1-6
d_call: TRBD1
clone_size: NA
cdr3_aa: CASSQVSGQGDSPLHF
cdr3_nt: TGCGCCAGCAGCCAAGTGTCGGGACAGGGTGATTCACCCCTCCACTTT

v_call: TRBV27
j_call: TRBJ2-7
d_call: TRBD2
clone_size: NA
cdr3_aa: CASRDVAGTSYEQYF
cdr3_nt: TGTGCCAGCAGGGATGTAGCGGGGACCTCCTACGAGCAGTACTTC

v_call: TRBV5-6
j_call: TRBJ1-1
d_call: TRBD1
clone_size: few
cdr3_aa: CASSSPGGASTEAFF
cdr3_nt: TGTGCCAGCAGCTCTCCAGGGGGCGCAAGCACTGAAGCTTTCTTT

v_call: TRBV5-5
j_call: TRBJ2-3
d_call: TRBD2
clone_size: once
cdr3_aa: CASSLAGGPRGDTQYF
cdr3_nt: TGTGCCAGCAGTCTAGCGGGAGGGCCCCGCGGGGATACGCAGTATTTT

v_call: TRBV7-2
j_call: TRBJ2-5
d_call: TRBD2
clone_size: NA
cdr3_aa: CASSGTSGSAWSETQYF
cdr3_nt: TGTGCCAGCAGCGGGACTAGCGGGAGCGCTTGGTCTGAGACCCAGTACTTC

v_call: TRBV12-3/TRBV12-4
j_call: TRBJ1-6
d_call: NA
clone_size: many
cdr3_aa: CASRQGVNSPLHF
cdr3_nt: TGTGCCAGCAGACAGGGAGTTAATTCACCCCTCCACTTT

v_call: TRBV6-6
j_call: TRBJ2-2
d_call: TRBD2
clone_size: NA
cdr3_aa: CASSYPGGADTGELFF
cdr3_nt: TGTGCCAGCAGTTACCCCGGGGGGGCAGACACCGGGGAGCTGTTTTTT

v_call: TRBV5-4
j_call: TRBJ1-2
d_call: TRBD1
clone_size: NA
cdr3_aa: CASSFIVFRRDRGYGYTF
cdr3_nt: TGTGCCAGCAGCTTTATCGTGTTTCGTCGGGACAGGGGATATGGCTACACCTTC

v_call: TRBV10-1
j_call: TRBJ1-6
d_call: NA
clone_size: NA
cdr3_aa: CASSARPPGDYNSPLHF
cdr3_nt: TGCGCCAGCAGTGCCCGGCCCCCAGGGGACTATAATTCACCCCTCCACTTT

v_call: TRBV25-1
j_call: TRBJ1-2
d_call: NA
clone_size: NA
cdr3_aa: CATSRGGNYGYTF
cdr3_nt: TGTGCCACCAGTAGGGGGGGCAACTATGGCTACACCTTC

v_call: TRBV5-1
j_call: TRBJ2-2
d_call: NA
clone_size: NA
cdr3_aa: CASSWGSGAGTGELFF
cdr3_nt: TGCGCCAGCAGCTGGGGTTCGGGCGCGGGCACCGGGGAGCTGTTTTTT

v_call: TRBV30
j_call: TRBJ1-5
d_call: NA
clone_size: NA
cdr3_aa: CAWTAGVSQPQHF
cdr3_nt: TGTGCCTGGACAGCGGGGGTGAGTCAGCCCCAGCATTTT

v_call: TRBV7-2
j_call: TRBJ1-5
d_call: TRBD1
clone_size: NA
cdr3_aa: CASSSQGQGVNQPQHF
cdr3_nt: TGTGCCAGCAGCAGTCAAGGACAGGGGGTGAATCAGCCCCAGCATTTT

v_call: TRBV9
j_call: TRBJ2-5
d_call: TRBD1
clone_size: NA
cdr3_aa: CASSVGQGSGETQYF
cdr3_nt: TGTGCCAGCAGCGTTGGACAGGGGTCGGGGGAGACCCAGTACTTC

v_call: TRBV25-1
j_call: TRBJ1-2
d_call: NA
clone_size: NA
cdr3_aa: CASSGGLTVCQLYGYTF
cdr3_nt: TGTGCCAGCAGTGGTGGGCTGACAGTTTGCCAACTCTATGGCTACACCTTC

v_call: TRBV9
j_call: TRBJ2-3
d_call: TRBD2
clone_size: NA
cdr3_aa: CASSRDYRSTDTQYF
cdr3_nt: TGTGCCAGCAGCCGGGACTACCGTTCCACAGATACGCAGTATTTT

v_call: TRBV6-5
j_call: TRBJ1-4
d_call: NA
clone_size: NA
cdr3_aa: CASSSHITTNEKLFF
cdr3_nt: TGTGCCAGCAGTTCCCACATTACAACTAATGAAAAACTGTTTTTT

v_call: TRBV30
j_call: TRBJ2-7
d_call: NA
clone_size: NA
cdr3_aa: CAWSEQVYEQYF
cdr3_nt: TGTGCCTGGAGTGAACAGGTTTACGAGCAGTACTTC

v_call: TRBV4-3
j_call: TRBJ2-7
d_call: NA
clone_size: few
cdr3_aa: CASSQALGGSYEQYF
cdr3_nt: TGCGCCAGCAGCCAAGCTCTGGGGGGTTCCTACGAGCAGTACTTC

v_call: TRBV6-6
j_call: TRBJ2-2
d_call: NA
clone_size: NA
cdr3_aa: CASSRRTVANTGELFF
cdr3_nt: TGTGCCAGCAGCCGCCGGACAGTTGCGAACACCGGGGAGCTGTTTTTT

v_call: TRBV5-5
j_call: TRBJ1-3
d_call: TRBD1
clone_size: few
cdr3_aa: CASSLGGQGAGNTIYF
cdr3_nt: TGTGCCAGCAGCTTGGGCGGACAGGGGGCTGGAAACACCATATATTTT

v_call: TRBV5-1
j_call: TRBJ1-2
d_call: NA
clone_size: NA
cdr3_aa: CASSLGGGGISGYTF
cdr3_nt: TGCGCCAGCAGCTTGGGCGGCGGGGGGATATCTGGCTACACCTTC

v_call: TRBV25-1
j_call: TRBJ2-3
d_call: NA
clone_size: NA
cdr3_aa: CASSREGVAKDTQYF
cdr3_nt: TGTGCCAGCAGTCGAGAAGGGGTCGCTAAAGATACGCAGTATTTT

v_call: TRBV4-2
j_call: TRBJ2-5
d_call: TRBD2
clone_size: NA
cdr3_aa: CASSQGLAGVETQYF
cdr3_nt: TGTGCCAGCAGCCAAGGCCTAGCGGGAGTAGAGACCCAGTACTTC

v_call: TRBV6-2/TRBV6-3
j_call: TRBJ1-2
d_call: NA
clone_size: NA
cdr3_aa: CASSYDPDYGYTF
cdr3_nt: TGTGCCAGCAGTTACGATCCAGATTATGGCTACACCTTC

v_call: TRBV4-1
j_call: TRBJ2-2
d_call: NA
clone_size: NA
cdr3_aa: CASSQDLSDGELFF
cdr3_nt: TGCGCCAGCAGTCAAGATCTTAGTGACGGGGAGCTGTTTTTT

v_call: TRBV6-2/TRBV6-3
j_call: TRBJ1-5
d_call: NA
clone_size: few
cdr3_aa: CASSTSVRPQHF
cdr3_nt: TGTGCCAGCAGCACCTCAGTCCGGCCCCAGCATTTT

v_call: TRBV10-3
j_call: TRBJ2-5
d_call: NA
clone_size: NA
cdr3_aa: CATGGGQETQYF
cdr3_nt: TGTGCCACTGGGGGCGGGCAAGAGACCCAGTACTTC